This TCR beta chain was observed in a study of tissue-resident memory T cells in lung cancer (dated by TCRdb to between 2018 and 2020). Background on the whole study: Paired tumor TRM and tumor non-TRM populations from ten to eleven lung cancer patients were compared by TCR beta-chain sequencing. General conclusions and limits of the study: Compared with tumor non-TRM cells, tumor TRM cells had a significantly more restricted TCR repertoire, with lower Shannon-Wiener and inverse Simpson diversity. The most expanded clonotype averaged approximately 18% of sequenced TRM cells per patient, suggesting expansion of a single tumor antigen-specific clone. Expanded clonotypes accounted for an average of about 67% of tumor TRM repertoires and less than 55% of tumor non-TRM repertoires.

The CDR3, from cysteine to phenylalanine, totals 14 residues. CDR3 DNA is the only sequence kept; it has 42 bases, read in frame from the first base. The germline V gene sets CDR1 to SGHTA and CDR2 to FQGNSA. V is cut back by 1 base and J by 4 bases, with 4 bases in the junction unmatched. Sequencing was carried out with an Illumina MiSeq. TCR sequencing libraries incorporated unique molecular identifiers and were indexed with TruSeq single indexes. Concerning the study's data processing: MIGEC v1.2.7 was used to map and error-correct TCR reads, and VDJtools v1.1.7 was then used for analysis, with default settings for both tools. Shannon-Wiener and inverse Simpson indices were computed in VDJtools to quantify repertoire diversity. A TCRbeta clonotype was defined as expanded when the clonotype met a frequency threshold of at least three. Across the approximately ten patients, Wilcoxon rank-sum tests were used for the statistical comparisons of TCR diversity between tumor TRM and non-TRM populations. The raw public reads went through TCRdb reprocessing: fastp at Q25, MiXCR clone calling, in-frame beta chains kept. Records with the same CDR3 protein are collapsed into one entry carrying the most frequent genes and DNA. These V and J calls originate from TCRdb's pipeline instead of the authors' own analysis. Within this sample are roughly 240 distinct CDR3 sequences, with around 19% of them counted one time only. Of the sample, roughly half is held by the ten largest clones.

This clonotype is categorized as medium-sized (0.01 to 0.1%). What antigen it recognizes has not been identified. Base qualities were left out, and no much larger clone turns up one base away. CD8+ T cells were sorted by CD103 expression on a BD FACSAria-II directly into ice-cold TRIzol LS reagent. Freshly resected lung tumor tissue was collected at the time of surgical resection. After Fc receptor blocking, fresh cells were stained for CD45, CD4, CD3, CD8A and CD103, and DAPI was used to tell live cells from dead cells. Total RNA was purified from sorted CD103+ and CD103- CD8+ T cells using a miRNeasy kit. Tumor-infiltrating CD8+ cytotoxic T cells were sorted by CD103 expression to separate tissue-resident memory (TRM) cells from non-TRM cells. The donors had treatment-naive lung cancer. Patients with respiratory malignancies who were newly diagnosed and untreated were recruited prospectively after referral.

The sequence derives from a human donor with treatment-naive lung cancer (subtype not recorded). The chain uses TRBV7-2 and TRBJ2-7; 7 nucleotides in the junction match TRBD1. What was sequenced was CD103+ CD8+ T cells from lung tumor tissue. The sample's cell subset or site label, decoded: tissue-resident memory (TRM) CD8+ CTLs. CDR3 loop: CASSLGGGLYEQYF. Read as DNA, the sequence is TGTGCCAGCAGCTTAGGAGGGGGCTTATACGAGCAGTACTTC.